This T cell receptor beta chain was identified in a study of Tregs in tolerant kidney transplant recipients. Findings and caveats of the study: Antigen-driven expansion was suggested because donor-specific Tregs expanded more than all Tregs in tolerant patients. Validation in larger populations is needed because few patients were studied. Nucleotide sequences could not be compared across some patients' samples due to primer changes.

Related graft donors supplied nonmyeloablative bone marrow transplants, and mixed chimerism was transient. CD4+CD25+CD127- Tregs, CD4+CD25- non-Tregs, CD4 and CD8 cells were sorted. Trimming left V 4 bases short and J 5 bases short, with 11 bases between. Germline CDR1 reads LNHDA; CDR2 reads SQIVND (reference sequence). This CDR3 spans 13 amino acids. To note about this clone: Antigen: not known. The read comes to an end 3 residues before the CDR3 does, leaving the germline J gene to fill in the end.

Sequencing was performed with immunoSEQ multiplex PCR; in TCRdb, only in-frame clones are kept and a portion is missing. The specimen's table records roughly 5,300 clones. This chain connects TRBV19 to TRBJ1-2, with D possibly matching TRBD1 (5 bases). This clonotype originated in a human patient who received a combined kidney and bone marrow transplant. Among the T cells, some may be from the graft donor. The sample consisted of CD4+ T cells from blood (PBMCs), taken less than 15 months after the transplant. The covered CDR3 bases are TGTGCCAGTAGTAATTCAGGGAGGTATGGC. Translating it yields CASSNSGRYG. The full CDR3 protein reads CASSNSGRYGYTF. Full variable domain (remainder filled in from reference TRBV19 and TRBJ1-2): DGGITQSPKYLFRKEGQNVTLSCEQNLNHDAMYWYRQDPGQGLRLIYYSQIVNDFQKGDIAEGYSVSREKKESFPLTVTSAQKNPTAFYLCASSNSGRYGYTFGSGTRLTVV.